This T cell receptor (beta chain) was recovered during a study of blood T cell repertoires in COVID-19. Across the whole study: The United States, Italy and Spain supplied acute and convalescent COVID-19 samples.

Assay used: immunoSEQ multiplex PCR; TCRdb lists only in-frame clones, some missing. The table has 300,000 to 400,000 clones, approximately 86% seen once. J was trimmed by 13 bases and V by 5 bases; bases with no gene match: 11. This CDR3 contains 15 residues. CDR1 is SGHAT and CDR2 is FQNNGV in the germline V gene. The rearrangement links TRBV11-2 to TRBJ1-6, with TRBD1 identical over 10 bases. This receptor was taken from a woman aged 40 to 50 with acute COVID-19. The sequenced material came from PBMCs or T cells enriched from blood (not recorded which). DNA of the CDR3: TGTGCCAGCAGCAGGGGGACAGGGGTTACGAGCCCCCTCCACTTT. Encoded protein: CASSRGTGVTSPLHF.